The rows below give T cell receptor beta chains drawn from one sample of a study of cytomegalovirus exposure and HLA in healthy donors. Profiling relied on immunoSEQ multiplex PCR, and the TCRdb table lists in-frame clones only, not all of them. The sample lists under 150,000 clones; 67% were seen once. What was sequenced was PBMCs. The receptor source for this set is a man in his late teens or twenties in good health and CMV-seropositive. Both conserved end residues are part of each CDR3. D genes are given only for firm matches. Not all rows give a size; the values are once, few, many and, for expanded clones, a class.

TRBD2	TRBV2	.	TRBJ2-3	CASSTGLASTDTQYF	TGTGCCAGCAGTACAGGACTAGCGAGCACAGATACGCAGTATTTT
TRBD1	TRBV7-2	few	TRBJ1-5	CASSLTGQSNQPQHF	TGTGCCAGCAGCTTAACGGGACAGAGCAATCAGCCCCAGCATTTT
.	TRBV7-9	.	TRBJ2-2	CASSLMGALGELFF	TGTGCCAGCAGCTTAATGGGGGCGCTGGGGGAGCTGTTTTTT
TRBD1	TRBV18	few	TRBJ2-1	CASSPTWTGDSYNEQFF	TGTGCCAGCTCACCCACCTGGACAGGAGATTCCTACAATGAGCAGTTCTTC
TRBD1	TRBV2	.	TRBJ1-6	CASSGITGGVSPLHF	TGTGCCAGCAGTGGAATCACAGGGGGAGTTTCACCCCTCCACTTT
TRBD1	TRBV14	.	TRBJ2-7	CASSRTDRGGYEQYF	TGTGCCAGCAGCCGAACGGACAGGGGAGGATACGAGCAGTACTTC
.	TRBV2	.	TRBJ1-3	CASSVSSGNTIYF	TGTGCCAGCAGTGTCTCCTCTGGAAACACCATATATTTT
.	TRBV28	few	TRBJ1-1	CASSFRPGRNTEAFF	TGTGCCAGCAGTTTTCGTCCGGGAAGGAACACTGAAGCTTTCTTT
TRBD1	TRBV10-1	.	TRBJ2-7	CASSGTGTSYEQYF	TGCGCCAGCAGTGGGACAGGGACCTCCTACGAGCAGTACTTC
.	TRBV14	.	TRBJ1-1	CASSQRLQRMNTEAFF	TGTGCCAGCAGCCAACGCTTACAGCGGATGAACACTGAAGCTTTCTTT
TRBD2	TRBV28	.	TRBJ2-7	CASSWGLAGNYEQYF	TGTGCCAGCAGTTGGGGACTAGCGGGGAACTACGAGCAGTACTTC
TRBD2	TRBV7-2	few	TRBJ2-2	CAGTSQTGELFF	TGTGCCGGGACTAGCCAGACCGGGGAGCTGTTTTTT
.	TRBV27	.	TRBJ1-1	CASSLGSGSGTEAFF	TGTGCCAGCAGTTTGGGGTCGGGGTCGGGCACTGAAGCTTTCTTT
.	TRBV6-1	few	TRBJ2-5	CASSGQNQETQYF	TGTGCCAGCAGTGGACAGAACCAAGAGACCCAGTACTTC
.	TRBV5-1	.	TRBJ1-2	CASSFAGANYGYTF	TGCGCCAGCAGCTTTGCGGGGGCGAACTACGGCTACACCTTC
TRBD2	TRBV7-2	.	TRBJ2-7	CASSRLAGAWGEQYF	TGTGCCAGCAGTAGACTAGCGGGGGCCTGGGGGGAGCAGTACTTC
TRBD2	TRBV7-9	.	TRBJ2-3	CASSLDGAGGRDTQYF	TGTGCCAGCAGCTTAGATGGAGCGGGGGGGCGAGATACGCAGTATTTT
TRBD2	TRBV19	.	TRBJ2-7	CASREAGVSSYEQYF	TGTGCCAGTAGGGAAGCGGGGGTCAGCTCCTACGAGCAGTACTTC
.	TRBV5-1	.	TRBJ2-5	CASSPQGSGETQYF	TGCGCCAGCAGCCCACAGGGATCGGGAGAGACCCAGTACTTC
.	TRBV7-2	once	TRBJ2-3	CASGPQGMSTDTQYF	TGTGCCAGCGGACCCCAGGGTATGAGCACAGATACGCAGTATTTT
.	TRBV7-2	few	TRBJ1-6	CASSLAPGSPLHF	TGTGCCAGCAGCTTAGCGCCCGGTTCACCCCTCCACTTT
.	TRBV29-1	.	TRBJ2-1	CSADGESSYNEQFF	TGCAGCGCTGATGGGGAGAGCTCCTACAATGAGCAGTTCTTC
.	TRBV28	.	TRBJ2-5	CASSSSHGETQYF	TGTGCCAGCAGCTCTTCTCACGGGGAGACCCAGTACTTC
TRBD1	TRBV6-6	.	TRBJ1-1	CASRGQFNTEAFF	TGTGCCAGCAGGGGACAGTTTAACACTGAAGCTTTCTTT
.	TRBV9	.	TRBJ1-1	CASSVIYTGTEAFF	TGTGCCAGCAGCGTCATTTATACCGGCACTGAAGCTTTCTTT